The 24 T cell receptor beta chains reported below all come from one sample, sequenced in a study of T cell repertoires in cytomegalovirus infection. TCRdb re-derived calls from the reads in MiXCR, one entry per CDR3 protein. The sample holds roughly 920,000 distinct CDR3 sequences, 25% to 40% seen once. No antigens are known for them. Sample: cultured CD8+ T cells from PBMCs, taken from culture after CMV antigen stimulation. These receptors were collected from a human donor in good health (CMV status not recorded). Some clones in this sample may be carry-over from other donors' samples.

This clonotype was recorded at least ten times. The chain uses TRBV7-6 and TRBJ1-1; D is undetermined. Looked up from germline, CDR1 is SGHVS and CDR2 is FNYEAQ. With 4 bases removed from V and 5 bases from J, the gap between germline ends came to 11 bases. The CDR3 has 13 amino acids. CDR3 loop: CASSSSAGTEAFF. The CDR3, as DNA: TGTGCCAGCAGCTCATCGGCGGGAACTGAAGCTTTCTTT.

This clonotype was seen a few times. The V gene is TRBV18, the J gene TRBJ2-7, with TRBD1 matching over 9 bases. The V gene end was trimmed by 3 bases and the J gene end by 5 bases; junction bases not matched to a gene: 8. This CDR3 has 15 amino acids. Germline V lookup: CDR1 KGHSH, CDR2 LQKENI. CDR3 sequence (DNA): TGTGCCAGCTCACCGGAGACAGGGGGGGGCCACGAGCAGTACGTC. Translation: CASSPETGGGHEQYV.

This rearrangement joins TRBV6-2 or TRBV6-3 to TRBJ2-7, with 8 bases fitting TRBD1. CDR1 and CDR2 from the germline V gene are MNHEY and SVGEGT. The trim removed 1 base at V and 4 bases at J, leaving 6 bases unmatched. This CDR3 spans 15 amino acids. Here the CDR3 DNA reads TGTGCCAGCAGTTACTACTCAGGGGGCGGGTACGAGCAGTACGTC. This codes for CASSYYSGGGYEQYV.

This sequence joins TRBV7-9 and TRBJ1-5, with 9 bases that match TRBD1. The V gene end was trimmed by 5 bases and the J gene end by 11 bases; junction bases not matched to a gene: 10. The CDR3 loop spans 14 amino acids. Per the germline V gene, CDR1 is SEHNR and CDR2 is FQNEAQ (reference sequence). This CDR3 reads CASSPRQGGQAQHF. DNA for the CDR3: TGTGCCAGCAGCCCAAGACAGGGGGGTCAAGCCCAGCATTTT.

This clonotype was observed a few times. The gene calls are TRBV12-3 or TRBV12-4 and TRBJ2-5; D is perhaps TRBD1 or TRBD2 (5 bases each). The CDR3 is made up of 13 amino acids. Trimming stripped 3 bases from V and 5 bases from J, with 10 bases between. For the CDR3, the DNA is TGTGCCAGCAGTTTTAACGAGGGGGAGACCCAGTACTTC. Protein product: CASSFNEGETQYF.

This clonotype was seen at least ten times. The chain is built from TRBV27 and TRBJ2-1; a possible D gene is TRBD1 (5 bases). This CDR3 has 14 amino acids. Germline V lookup: CDR1 MNHEY, CDR2 SMNVEV (reference sequence). Trimming pared 2 bases from V and 4 bases from J, leaving 9 bases between. The CDR3 bases are TGTGCCAGCAGTTTACTAGACAGTTACAATGAGCAGTTCTTC. Its translation: CASSLLDSYNEQFF.

Only a few counts were recorded for this clonotype. The gene calls are TRBV4-1 and TRBJ1-1, with D unclear. The ends were cut back, 1 base at V and 3 bases at J, with 12 bases in the middle. CDR1 is MGHRA, CDR2 YSYEKL, per germline. This CDR3 has 15 residues. CDR3 residues: CASSQAQQYYTEAFF. The CDR3 DNA is TGCGCCAGCAGCCAAGCTCAACAGTACTACACTGAAGCTTTCTTT.

The chain couples TRBV9 to TRBJ2-1; 9 bases are a match to TRBD2. The CDR3 totals 15 residues. Germline-derived CDR1 and CDR2 are SGDLS and YYNGEE. The junction had 12 bases not matched to a gene; V was cut back by 6 bases and J by 8 bases. This chain's CDR3 is CASTNSGRGGYEQFF. CDR3 DNA: TGTGCCAGCACCAATAGTGGGCGGGGGGGCTATGAGCAGTTCTTC. Based on the CDR3 plus reference TRBV9 and TRBJ2-1, the full variable domain is DSGVTQTPKHLITATGQRVTLRCSPRSGDLSVYWYQQSLDQGLQFLIQYYNGEERAKGNILERFSAQQFPDLHSELNLSSLELGDSALYFCASTNSGRGGYEQFFGPGTRLTVL.

This clonotype was counted between two and nine times. The V call is TRBV6-6, the J call TRBJ2-5; D possibly uses TRBD1 or TRBD2 (5 bases each). There are 14 residues in the CDR3. Germline-derived CDR1 and CDR2 are MNHNY and SVGAGI (reference sequence). With 3 bases removed from V and 4 bases from J, the gap between germline ends came to 12 bases. Written as DNA, the CDR3 is TGTGCCAGCAGTTATCAGGGAGATCGAGAGACCCAGTACTTC. Translation: CASSYQGDRETQYF.

Note on this clonotype: Possible read error: a much larger clone is one base away. This sequence joins TRBV7-6 and TRBJ1-1; D is perhaps TRBD1 (6 bases). This CDR3 region has 13 residues. The germline V and J ends were trimmed by 5 bases and 9 bases, with 16 bases remaining between them. Germline values: CDR1 SGHVS, CDR2 FNYEAQ. The CDR3 DNA reads TGTGCCAGCAGCGACCCGGGACACTATAAAGCTTTCTTT. Translating gives CASSDPGHYKAFF.

In DNA form, the CDR3 reads TGTGCCAGCTCAAAGTCAGACCCTGAAGCTTTCTTT. Translating gives CASSKSDPEAFF. The V and J genes are TRBV18 and TRBJ1-1; unclear D gene. This CDR3 region has 12 residues. Trimming took off 5 bases at V and 6 bases at J, with 10 bases between the two ends. Looked up from germline, CDR1 is KGHSH and CDR2 is LQKENI.

The chain couples TRBV27 to TRBJ2-3, with D maybe TRBD2 (5 bases). The ends were cut back, 2 bases at V and 0 bases at J, with 12 bases in the middle. From germline, CDR1 is MNHEY and CDR2 SMNVEV (reference sequence). There are 16 residues in the CDR3. CDR3 sequence reads: CASSLERASSTDTQYF. The CDR3 coding sequence is TGTGCCAGCAGTTTAGAGAGGGCATCTAGCACAGATACGCAGTATTTT.

This clonotype was seen a handful of times. This rearrangement joins TRBV7-8 to TRBJ1-5; D uncertain. This CDR3 is built from 18 residues. Trimming shortened V by 5 bases and J by 0 bases, and 20 bases separated the two germline ends. Germline CDR1 reads SGHVS; CDR2 reads FQNEAQ. This CDR3 reads CASSALPGTRFSNQPQHF. The CDR3, as DNA: TGTGCCAGCAGCGCCTTGCCTGGTACCCGATTTAGCAATCAGCCCCAGCATTTT.

This clonotype occurred many times. The chain carries TRBV7-9 and TRBJ2-1; TRBD1 matches at 7 bases. CDR1 and CDR2 (germline): SEHNR, FQNEAQ (reference sequence). V lost 5 bases, J lost 5 bases, and 3 bases stayed unmatched. This CDR3 is 13 amino acids long. CDR3 residues: CASSPQGDNEQFF. As DNA, the CDR3 is TGTGCCAGCAGCCCCCAGGGGGACAATGAGCAGTTCTTC.

This clonotype was seen a handful of times. The chain has TRBV5-5 and TRBJ1-5; perhaps TRBD1 as D (5 bases). The CDR3 has 15 residues. In germline, CDR1 is SGHKS, CDR2 YYEKEE (reference sequence). The ends were cut back, 4 bases at V and 0 bases at J, with 11 bases in the middle. The CDR3 sequence: CASSKTEYSNQPQHF. As DNA, the CDR3 is TGTGCCAGCAGCAAGACAGAGTATAGCAATCAGCCCCAGCATTTT.

This clonotype has a handful of counts. The V gene is TRBV5-1, the J gene TRBJ2-6; no firm D call. V lost 5 bases, J lost 0 bases, and 9 bases lay in between. The V gene's germline CDR1 is SGHRS and CDR2 YFSETQ. This CDR3 contains 15 residues. CDR3 sequence reads: CASRGWGSGANVLTF. Written as DNA, the CDR3 is TGCGCCAGCAGGGGCTGGGGCTCTGGGGCCAACGTCCTGACTTTC.

This chain links TRBV6-5 with TRBJ2-3, with 8 bases aligning to TRBD2. The trim removed 2 bases at V and 3 bases at J, leaving 7 bases unmatched. The CDR3 sequence is 16 residues long. Germline assignment: CDR1 MNHEY and CDR2 SVGAGI. DNA of the CDR3: TGTGCCAGCAGTTACCCCGAGGCGGGGGGAACAGATACGCAGTATTTT. This codes for CASSYPEAGGTDTQYF.

This clonotype has a handful of counts. The genes are TRBV27 and TRBJ1-1; perhaps TRBD1 as D (5 bases). Trimming took off 6 bases at V and 5 bases at J, with 22 bases between the two ends. This CDR3 is 16 amino acids long. Germline-derived CDR1 and CDR2 are MNHEY and SMNVEV (reference sequence). CDR3 nucleotides: TGTGCCAGCAGACTAACGATTTATGGCCCAGGGACTGAAGCTTTCTTT. Translated, it gives CASRLTIYGPGTEAFF.

V gene TRBV7-2 combines with J gene TRBJ2-5; 7 bases are a match to TRBD1. Germline V gene data show CDR1 as SGHTA and CDR2 as FQGNSA. The CDR3 length is 17 residues. J was trimmed by 4 bases and V by 2 bases; bases with no gene match: 13. CDR3 DNA sequence: TGTGCCAGCAGCTTACTTTTTGACAGGGTCCTCTTAGAGACCCAGTACTTC. Protein product: CASSLLFDRVLLETQYF.

The chain joins TRBV14 to TRBJ1-1; D is perhaps TRBD1 (5 bases). Looked up from germline, CDR1 is SGHDN and CDR2 is FVKESK. V was cut by 8 bases and J by 7 bases, with 17 bases left in between. This CDR3 comprises 13 residues. This chain's CDR3 is CASALGGWGEAFF. The CDR3, as DNA: TGTGCCAGCGCCCTTGGGGGTTGGGGTGAAGCTTTCTTT.

This clonotype was found many times. The chain uses TRBV19 and TRBJ2-1; tentative D call: TRBD1 (6 bases). In germline, CDR1 is LNHDA, CDR2 SQIVND (reference sequence). This CDR3 is built from 13 residues. The V end lost 3 bases, the J end lost 7 bases, and 10 bases lay between the germline ends. This CDR3 reads CASSIARGNEQFF. CDR3 coding DNA: TGTGCCAGTAGTATCGCCAGGGGAAATGAGCAGTTCTTC. Supplemented by reference TRBV19 and TRBJ2-1, the full variable domain reads DGGITQSPKYLFRKEGQNVTLSCEQNLNHDAMYWYRQDPGQGLRLIYYSQIVNDFQKGDIAEGYSVSREKKESFPLTVTSAQKNPTAFYLCASSIARGNEQFFGPGTRLTVL.

This clonotype was recorded many times. The chain is built from TRBV28 and TRBJ1-3; TRBD1 matches at 10 bases. The CDR3 totals 16 residues. Germline CDR1 reads MDHEN; CDR2 reads SYDVKM. Trimming cost V 6 bases and J 4 bases; bases outside gene matches: 9. The CDR3 DNA is TGTGCCAGCAGCCCGGACAGGGGGTCAGGCGGAAACACCATATATTTT. Translated: CASSPDRGSGGNTIYF.

As regards this clonotype: Since a much larger clone is just one base distant, this may be a read error. This chain connects TRBV7-2 to TRBJ1-5; no reliable D call. Trimming shortened V by 2 bases and J by 3 bases, and 14 bases separated the two germline ends. Germline V lookup: CDR1 SGHTA, CDR2 FQGNSA. The CDR3 extends over 16 amino acids. The CDR3 nucleotides are TGTGCCAGCAGCTTACTTGAAATAGGACTCAATCAGCCCCAGCATTTT. Protein: CASSLLEIGLNQPQHF.

The chain joins TRBV13 to TRBJ2-7, with 12 bases matching TRBD2. Germline V gene sequence: CDR1 PRHDT, CDR2 FYEKMQ (reference sequence). The CDR3 spans 17 residues. V shed 5 bases, J shed 2 bases, and the junction held 10 bases outside the gene matches. CDR3 bases: TGTGCCAGCAGCCCTCAAACTAGCGGGGGGATCGCCTACGAGCAGTACTTC. This codes for CASSPQTSGGIAYEQYF.